Sequencing of this TCR beta chain was carried out in a study of beta chain features in type 1 diabetes. Whole-study results and caveats: Cells carrying high TCR expression could end up over-represented when cDNA is sequenced. TCRB CDR3s were moderately but significantly shorter in Type 1 diabetes patients in all four CD4+ subsets. For patients and controls alike, PCR might favor shorter templates to the same degree.

Concerning this clone: Its target is not known.

V lost 4 bases to trimming and J lost 2 bases; unmatched junction nucleotides: 8. This CDR3 has 16 amino acids. Germline V CDR1 and CDR2: KGHSH, LQKENI. Since all of the isolated RNA was reverse transcribed, expressed TCRB transcripts were what got sequenced. Clones were sequenced by immunoSEQ multiplex PCR, and TCRdb holds only the in-frame ones, with some missing. Found here are under 200,000 clones, about 9% of them singletons; the top ten hold more than 0.5%. Populations obtained by sorting all exceeded 98% purity. The sample consisted of central memory CD4+ T cells from blood. The receptor's source is a woman aged 18-29 years with type 1 diabetes. The chain carries TRBV18 and TRBJ2-1, with 7 bases identical to TRBD1. In DNA form, the CDR3 reads TGTGCCAGCTCACTTTCGACAGGGCTCCCCTACAATGAGCAGTTCTTC. The encoded protein is CASSLSTGLPYNEQFF.